Presented here are 3 T cell receptor beta chains from one specimen sequenced in a study of blood T cell repertoires in COVID-19. The data were produced by immunoSEQ multiplex PCR, yet TCRdb's version contains in-frame clones alone and is incomplete. The table records around 260,000 clones, around 90% of them present only once. The sequencing input was peripheral blood. All receptors derive from a woman in her thirties or forties who had recovered from COVID-19.

The CDR3 DNA sequence: TGTGCCAGCAGCCAAGAGGGACTAGCGGGAGGGCCGGCAGATACGCAGTATTTT. This sequence encodes CASSQEGLAGGPADTQYF. The chain is built from TRBV4-2 and TRBJ2-3; TRBD2 aligns across 16 bases. There are 18 residues in the CDR3. The trim removed 0 bases at V and 4 bases at J, leaving 4 bases unmatched. Germline lookup yields CDR1 LGHNA and CDR2 YNFKEQ.

The chain couples TRBV2 to TRBJ2-1, with 14 bases lining up with TRBD2. With V trimmed by 8 bases and J by 11 bases, 11 bases remained unmatched. Per the germline V gene, CDR1 is SNHLY and CDR2 is FYNNEI. This CDR3 is built from 15 residues. CDR3 in DNA: TGTGCCAGCTTTGGGGGGACTAGCGGGAGTCCAAAGCAGTTCTTC. It yields the protein CASFGGTSGSPKQFF.

V and J are TRBV6-2 or TRBV6-3 and TRBJ2-3, with 9 bases identical to TRBD2. The CDR3 extends over 16 amino acids. Trimming took 0 bases from V and 4 from J; bases not matched to a gene: 5. Germline V gives CDR1 MNHEY, CDR2 SVGEGT. The CDR3 nucleotides are TGTGCCAGCAGTTACTCGGCTAGCGGGAACCCAGATACGCAGTATTTT. It yields the protein CASSYSASGNPDTQYF.